Below, 4 T cell receptor beta chains from the same sample are listed, as sequenced in a study of T cells in Graves' hyperthyroidism and ophthalmopathy. TCR beta CDR3 regions were amplified from RNA. HTBI primers drove first-round RT-PCR of the TCR CDR3. TCRdb passed the multiplex PCR reads through MiXCR, listing each CDR3 protein once. The sample lists a few hundred thousand distinct CDR3 sequences, over 13% occurring once. The sample comprised blood. The receptor source for this set is a woman aged 18-29 years with Graves' hyperthyroidism.

This clonotype came up many times. The chain employs TRBV6-1 and TRBJ1-1, with D maybe TRBD1 (5 bases). Per germline, CDR1 MNHNS and CDR2 SASEGT. The CDR3 totals 13 residues. Trimming pared 4 bases from V and 8 bases from J, leaving 14 bases between. The CDR3 loop reads CASSASGTVEAFF. In DNA form, the CDR3 reads TGTGCCAGCAGTGCCTCCGGGACGGTGGAAGCTTTCTTT.

This clonotype was seen a handful of times. This chain joins TRBV20-1 and TRBJ2-1, with 7 bases matching TRBD2. J lost 0 bases, V lost 4 bases, and 6 bases had no gene match. The germline gives CDR1 DFQATT, CDR2 SNEGSKA (reference sequence). The length of the CDR3 is 15 residues. The chain's CDR3 is CSAKERGSSYNEQFF. The CDR3 DNA is TGCAGTGCTAAAGAGCGCGGGAGCTCCTACAATGAGCAGTTCTTC.

This clonotype was seen more than once but under ten times. The CDR3 here is CASFVGQGRGAGYTF. DNA for the CDR3: TGTGCCAGCTTTGTGGGACAGGGGAGAGGGGCTGGCTACACCTTC. V is TRBV2 and J is TRBJ1-2; TRBD1 matches at 10 bases. The CDR3 is 15 residues long. Per germline, CDR1 SNHLY and CDR2 FYNNEI. The V gene end was trimmed by 8 bases and the J gene end by 7 bases; junction bases not matched to a gene: 13.

The chain carries TRBV19 and TRBJ2-7; 7 bases line up with TRBD1. CDR3 length: 14 residues. V gave up 4 bases and J gave up 2 bases; unmatched junction bases: 5. Per germline, CDR1 LNHDA and CDR2 SQIVND (reference sequence). The CDR3 loop reads CASSRTGGPYEQYF. The CDR3 DNA sequence: TGTGCCAGTAGTAGGACAGGCGGCCCCTACGAGCAGTACTTC.